The clone carrying this T cell receptor beta chain occurred once. Antigen specificity is unknown. The CDR3 runs to 14 residues. From germline, CDR1 is KGHSH and CDR2 LQKENI. Trimming cost V 1 base and J 6 bases, with 9 bases left between them. This sample is drawn from a study of T-cell reconstitution after alpha-beta-depleted transplantation in children. Study-wide findings and caveats: There were reportedly several hundred expanded graft clones from which alpha-beta T cells came about two months after transplant. After transplant, high TCRbeta diversity at day 60 in some patients arose from surviving recipient T cells and thymic progenitors. T-cell numbers and diversity one year post-transplant derived largely from freshly generated T cells.

Preparation of the TCRbeta library used unique molecular identifiers. Via MiXCR, TCRdb re-called the PCR reads, giving one row per CDR3 protein. The sample carries just over 950,000 distinct CDR3 sequences, about 31% recorded once. The specimen was PBMCs, mostly from graft donor cells, collected 360 days after TCRalphabeta/CD19-depleted stem cell transplant. The rearrangement joins TRBV18 to TRBJ1-4; no clear D. The receptor comes from a boy less than two years old who had a stem cell transplant for SCID, so the T cells may come from the graft donor. The CDR3 sequence is CASSPRWEDEKLFF. The DNA of the CDR3 is TGTGCCAGCTCACCACGGTGGGAGGATGAAAAACTGTTTTTT. The full variable domain, its missing parts supplied by reference TRBV18 and TRBJ1-4, is NAGVMQNPRHLVRRRGQEARLRCSPMKGHSHVYWYRQLPEEGLKFMVYLQKENIIDESGMPKERFSAEFPKEGPSILRIQQVVRGDSAAYFCASSPRWEDEKLFFGSGTQLSVL.